This TCR beta chain is drawn from a study of shared clonotypes between healthy human individuals. CDR1 SNHLY and CDR2 FYNNEI come from the germline V gene. Trimming pared 6 bases from V and 3 bases from J, leaving 18 bases between. CDR3 size: 15 residues. Sequencing used immunoSEQ multiplex PCR; TCRdb keeps in-frame clones, though not all of them. In the table there are approximately 1,500,000 clones, around 97% of which are singletons. This TCR derives from a man younger than 40 in good health. The V and J genes are TRBV2 and TRBJ2-7; D tentatively fits TRBD1 or TRBD2 (6 bases each). Sequencing input: naive CD4+ T cells sorted from blood. Subset reported: CD45RA+ positively selected. The CDR3 coding sequence is TGTGCCAGCAGCCTTATCCCCGGGGGCGGCTACGAGCAGTACTTC. Translation: CASSLIPGGGYEQYF.